This TCR beta chain comes out of a study of blood T cell repertoires in COVID-19. About the research overall: Material from acute and convalescent COVID-19 was sourced from the United States, Italy and Spain. PBMCs, B-cell-depleted T cells, or T cells provided the cDNA or gDNA that made up the material.

Clones were read by immunoSEQ multiplex PCR, and TCRdb kept only the in-frame ones, dropping some. The table has about 24,000 clones, around 72% seen once. V gave up 2 bases and J gave up 7 bases, with 8 bases separating them. The CDR3 covers 12 residues. Germline CDR1 MNHEY, CDR2 SVGAGI. Sample: peripheral blood. The rearrangement links TRBV6-5 to TRBJ1-2; a possible D gene is TRBD1 (5 bases). This clonotype originated in a woman at least 80 years old with acute or convalescent COVID-19. CDR3 sequence: CASSYRGGGYTF. The CDR3 region has the DNA TGTGCCAGCAGTTACCGGGGGGGTGGCTACACCTTC.